Each of the 10 T cell receptor beta chains below was sequenced from the same sample in a study of high-grade serous ovarian cancer treatment subgroups. Assay used: immunoSEQ multiplex PCR; TCRdb lists only in-frame clones, some missing. The sample consists of 30,000 or so clones, 84% of them appearing once. The tumor samples were collected prior to definitive surgery or chemotherapy. The sequenced material came from tumor tissue. Receptors were obtained from a human donor with high-grade serous ovarian cancer.

The chain joins TRBV10-2 to TRBJ2-3, with D perhaps matching TRBD2 (6 bases). The V gene's germline CDR1 is WSHSY and CDR2 SAAADI. Trimming took off 7 bases at V and 5 bases at J, with 13 bases between the two ends. The CDR3 covers 13 residues. In DNA, the CDR3 is TGCGCCAGCACTAGCGTGAGAAGAGATACGCAGTATTTT. Amino acid sequence: CASTSVRRDTQYF.

The V and J genes are TRBV2 and TRBJ2-7; D not resolved. Trimming stripped 6 bases from V and 3 bases from J, with 15 bases between. The CDR3 sequence is 14 residues long. The germline gives CDR1 SNHLY, CDR2 FYNNEI. The CDR3 spells CASRLDSFYYEQYF. The CDR3 DNA sequence: TGTGCCAGCAGGTTGGATAGCTTTTACTACGAGCAGTACTTC.

The chain recombines TRBV7-9 with TRBJ1-4, with no clear D. V was cut by 4 bases and J by 6 bases, with 9 bases left in between. The length of the CDR3 is 13 residues. Germline lookup yields CDR1 SEHNR and CDR2 FQNEAQ (reference sequence). The CDR3 protein is CASSSSAYEKLFF. CDR3 nucleotide sequence: TGTGCCAGCAGCTCCTCAGCTTATGAAAAACTGTTTTTT.

The chain links TRBV5-6 to TRBJ1-2; D unresolved. CDR1 and CDR2 (germline): SGHDT, YYEEEE. The CDR3 is 12 amino acids. Between the trimmed V and J ends, which lost 2 bases and 5 bases, there was a span of 7 bases. Here the CDR3 reads CASSFDGYGYTF. Written as DNA, the CDR3 is TGTGCCAGCAGCTTCGACGGATATGGCTACACCTTC.

The V gene is TRBV6-1, the J gene TRBJ2-7, with D uncertain. The V end lost 8 bases, the J end lost 3 bases, and 11 bases lay between the germline ends. The CDR3 is 12 residues long. Germline CDR1 reads MNHNS; CDR2 reads SASEGT. The CDR3 loop reads CASGVGSYEQYF. CDR3 nucleotides: TGTGCCAGCGGGGTGGGTAGCTACGAGCAGTACTTC.

The rearrangement uses TRBV5-1 and TRBJ2-1; 11 bases are a match to TRBD2. This CDR3 is built from 16 residues. V trimming: 4 bases; J trimming: 4 bases; junction bases outside the gene matches: 7. Germline values: CDR1 SGHRS, CDR2 YFSETQ. CDR3 in DNA: TGCGCCAGCAGCCCGGCCGGGACTAGCGGATACAATGAGCAGTTCTTC. This translates into CASSPAGTSGYNEQFF.

The chain recombines TRBV27 with TRBJ2-5; 7 nucleotides line up with TRBD2. The CDR3 totals 13 residues. V trimming: 5 bases; J trimming: 5 bases; junction bases outside the gene matches: 5. Looked up from germline, CDR1 is MNHEY and CDR2 is SMNVEV (reference sequence). This chain's CDR3 is CASSRLGGETQYF. CDR3 coding DNA: TGTGCCAGCAGTCGCTTGGGGGGGGAGACCCAGTACTTC.

V usage is TRBV7-8 and J usage is TRBJ2-2; maybe TRBD2 (5 bases). CDR3 length: 13 residues. Germline CDR1 reads SGHVS; CDR2 reads FQNEAQ. V lost 4 bases and J lost 6, with 9 bases in between. DNA for the CDR3: TGTGCCAGCAGCTCACTAGAGGCCGGGGAGCTGTTTTTT. This encodes CASSSLEAGELFF.

This clone was seen a handful of times. This chain links TRBV5-1 with TRBJ1-1; 7 bases agree with TRBD1. This CDR3 is built from 16 residues. V shed 1 base, J shed 4 bases, and the junction held 10 bases outside the gene matches. The germline V gene encodes CDR1 SGHRS and CDR2 YFSETQ. The CDR3 is CASSLLAGRGGTEAFF. As DNA, the CDR3 is TGCGCCAGCAGCTTGCTAGCGGGCAGGGGGGGCACTGAAGCTTTCTTT.

The genes are TRBV20-1 and TRBJ2-1; D might be TRBD2 (6 bases). Trimming removed 0 bases at V and 10 bases at J, with 7 bases between. CDR1 DFQATT and CDR2 SNEGSKA come from the germline V gene (reference sequence). The CDR3 totals 11 residues. The CDR3 DNA reads TGCAGTGCTAGAGACGGACTAGAGCAGTTCTTC. Translating it yields CSARDGLEQFF.